This paragraph covers one T cell receptor beta chain sequence. Its target is unknown. The data derive from a study of blood T cells in healthy people across ages. General study findings and limits: Both naive CD4+ cell counts and diversity were greater in long-lived donors than in aged donors.

Using a J-beta primer mix together with a sample-barcoded 5' primer, a second PCR was run for roughly 7 to 11 cycles. TCRdb fed the 5' RACE reads into MiXCR, producing one record per CDR3 protein. This table holds over 1,200,000 distinct CDR3 sequences, approximately 59% found once. Trimming cost V 4 bases and J 1 base, with 17 bases left between them. Germline loops: CDR1 SGHTA, CDR2 FQGNSA. The CDR3 has 16 amino acids. The rearrangement joins TRBV7-2 to TRBJ2-7, with D perhaps TRBD2 (5 bases). The sequencing input was blood. The origin of this receptor is a man younger than 35 in good health. CDR3 sequence reads: CASSSYDYLLSYEQYF. CDR3 DNA: TGTGCCAGCAGCTCTTACGACTACCTACTTTCCTACGAGCAGTACTTC.